The 9 T cell receptor beta chains reported below all come from one sample, sequenced in a study of T cells in Graves' hyperthyroidism and ophthalmopathy. TCR beta CDR3 region amplification was performed from RNA transcripts. Researchers ran a first-round RT-PCR on the TCR CDR3 using the HTBI primer set. TCRdb analysed the multiplex PCR reads with MiXCR anew, one entry per CDR3 protein. This sample yields more than 150,000 distinct CDR3 sequences, of which approximately 17% are seen a single time; under 35% belongs to the top ten. The sequenced sample was blood. These receptors all come from a woman aged 50 to 65 with Graves' hyperthyroidism.

The chain joins TRBV19 to TRBJ2-7, with D perhaps TRBD1 (6 bases). Germline values: CDR1 LNHDA, CDR2 SQIVND (reference sequence). The CDR3 runs to 14 residues. Between the trimmed V and J ends, which lost 1 base and 0 bases, there was a span of 7 bases. DNA for the CDR3: TGTGCCAGTAGTATAGCACAGGGCTCCTACGAGCAGTACTTC. Its protein product is CASSIAQGSYEQYF.

This clonotype was seen many times. V and J are TRBV2 and TRBJ2-1; 7 bases match TRBD1. The CDR3 contains 16 residues. The germline gives CDR1 SNHLY, CDR2 FYNNEI. V was clipped by 3 bases and J by 10 bases; unmatched bases: 15. DNA of the CDR3: TGTGCCAGCAGTGAGAGACAGGGCTTAAACGGACAGGAGCAGTTCTTC. Translated: CASSERQGLNGQEQFF.

The rearrangement uses TRBV4-3 and TRBJ2-2; the D gene is possibly TRBD2 (5 bases). The CDR3 consists of 16 residues. Germline assignment: CDR1 LGHNA and CDR2 YSLEER. Trimming stripped 0 bases from V and 4 bases from J, with 12 bases between. CDR3 bases: TGCGCCAGCAGCCAAGATCCGGGGTGGGGCACCGGGGAGCTGTTTTTT. This codes for CASSQDPGWGTGELFF.

This clonotype was recorded only once. A read error may be the cause here, since a much bigger clone is one base away. The chain links TRBV6-2 or TRBV6-3 to TRBJ2-6, with D possibly being TRBD2 (6 bases). CDR1 and CDR2 (germline): MNHEY, SVGEGT. The length of the CDR3 is 17 residues. DNA for the CDR3: TGTGCCAACAGTTACTCGAGGGAGGACTACCTGGGGAACGTCCTGACTTTC. This encodes CANSYSREDYLGNVLTF.

The chain has TRBV4-1 and TRBJ1-5; D gene unclear. Trimming removed 0 bases at V and 3 bases at J, with 9 bases between. CDR1 MGHRA and CDR2 YSYEKL come from the germline V gene. CDR3 length equals 15 residues. As DNA, the CDR3 is TGCGCCAGCAGCCAAGAACCCAGGAACAATCAGCCCCAGCATTTT. As protein: CASSQEPRNNQPQHF.

This clonotype was recorded many times. A much larger clone differs from this one at a single base, so this may be a read error. V is TRBV2 and J is TRBJ2-7, with D unclear. The CDR3 consists of 10 residues. Germline V CDR1 and CDR2: SNHLY, FYNNEI. V dropped 5 bases and J dropped 3 bases, with 2 bases sitting between them. CDR3 coding DNA: TGTGCCAGCAGTTACTACGAGCAGTACTTC. It is translated as CASSYYEQYF.

Ten or more counts support this clonotype. The gene calls are TRBV6-1 and TRBJ1-2; no clear D gene. Trimming removed 6 bases at V and 7 bases at J, with 12 bases between. CDR1 and CDR2 (germline): MNHNS, SASEGT. This CDR3 is built from 12 residues. The chain's CDR3 is CASRRQSSGYTF. In DNA, the CDR3 is TGTGCCAGCAGAAGACAATCCAGTGGCTACACCTTC.

This clonotype has a single count. The CDR3 coding sequence is TGTGCCAGCAGCCACTACGGACAGGGGAATGAAAAACTGTTTTTT. This codes for CASSHYGQGNEKLFF. This sequence joins TRBV3-1 and TRBJ1-4; 9 nucleotides align to TRBD1. The CDR3 sequence is 15 residues long. V gave up 3 bases and J gave up 5 bases; unmatched junction bases: 4. Germline assignment: CDR1 LGHDT and CDR2 YNNKEL (reference sequence).

Of note for this clonotype: This could be a read error, since a much larger clone is one nucleotide away. The CDR3 bases are TGTGCCACCAGCAGAGGAGGCAGGGAGTCCTACGAGCAGTACTTC. It codes for CATSRGGRESYEQYF. V is TRBV15 and J is TRBJ2-7; tentatively, D is TRBD1 or TRBD2 (5 bases each). The CDR3 is 15 residues long. Germline V gene sequence: CDR1 LNHNV, CDR2 YYDKDF (reference sequence). V lost 1 base and J 1 base, leaving 11 bases between the germline ends. Combining the CDR3 with reference TRBV15 and TRBJ2-7 gives the whole variable domain DAMVIQNPRYQVTQFGKPVTLSCSQTLNHNVMYWYQQKSSQAPKLLFHYYDKDFNNEADTPDNFQSRRPNTSFCFLDIRSPGLGDTAMYLCATSRGGRESYEQYFGPGTRLTVT.